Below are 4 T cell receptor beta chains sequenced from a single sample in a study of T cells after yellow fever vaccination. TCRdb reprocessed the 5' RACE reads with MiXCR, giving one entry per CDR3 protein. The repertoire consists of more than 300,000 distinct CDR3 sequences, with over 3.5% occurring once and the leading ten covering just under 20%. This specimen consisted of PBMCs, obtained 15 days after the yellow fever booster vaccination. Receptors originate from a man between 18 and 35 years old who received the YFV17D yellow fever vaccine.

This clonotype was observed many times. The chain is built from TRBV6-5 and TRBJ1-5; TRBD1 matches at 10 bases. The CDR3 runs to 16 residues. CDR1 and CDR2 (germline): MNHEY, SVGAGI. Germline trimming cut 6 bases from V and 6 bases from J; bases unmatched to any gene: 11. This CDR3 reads CASRKETGGLTQPQHF. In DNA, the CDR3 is TGTGCCAGCAGAAAAGAGACAGGGGGCCTTACTCAGCCCCAGCATTTT.

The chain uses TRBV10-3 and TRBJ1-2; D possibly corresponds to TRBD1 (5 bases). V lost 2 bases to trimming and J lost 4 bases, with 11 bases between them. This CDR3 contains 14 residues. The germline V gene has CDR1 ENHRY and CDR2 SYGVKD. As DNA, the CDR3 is TGTGCCATCAGTGAGGGGCGGGGGAGCTATGGCTACACCTTC. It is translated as CAISEGRGSYGYTF.

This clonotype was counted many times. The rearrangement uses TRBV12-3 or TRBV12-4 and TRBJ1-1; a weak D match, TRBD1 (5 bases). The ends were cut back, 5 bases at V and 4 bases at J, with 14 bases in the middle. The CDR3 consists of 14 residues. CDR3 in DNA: TGTGCCAGCAGTCGGGACGCCACACTCACTGAAGCTTTCTTT. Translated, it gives CASSRDATLTEAFF.

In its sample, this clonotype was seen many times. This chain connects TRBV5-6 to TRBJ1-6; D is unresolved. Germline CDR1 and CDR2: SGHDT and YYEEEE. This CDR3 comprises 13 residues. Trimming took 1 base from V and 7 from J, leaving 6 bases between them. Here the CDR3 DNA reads TGTGCCAGCAGCTTGTGGCAGAATTCACCCCTCCACTTT. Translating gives CASSLWQNSPLHF.